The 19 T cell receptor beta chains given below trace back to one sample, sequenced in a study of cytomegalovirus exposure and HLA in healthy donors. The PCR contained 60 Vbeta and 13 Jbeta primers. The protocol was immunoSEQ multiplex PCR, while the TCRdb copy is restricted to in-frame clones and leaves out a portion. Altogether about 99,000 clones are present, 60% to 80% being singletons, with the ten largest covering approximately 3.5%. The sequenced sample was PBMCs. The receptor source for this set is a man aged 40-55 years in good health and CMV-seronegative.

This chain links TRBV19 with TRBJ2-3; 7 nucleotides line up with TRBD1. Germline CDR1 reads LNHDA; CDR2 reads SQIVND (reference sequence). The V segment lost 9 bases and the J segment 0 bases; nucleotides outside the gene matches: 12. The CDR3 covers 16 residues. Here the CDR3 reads CASKPRQGPSTDTQYF. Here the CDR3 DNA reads TGTGCCAGCAAGCCCCGACAGGGCCCTAGCACAGATACGCAGTATTTT.

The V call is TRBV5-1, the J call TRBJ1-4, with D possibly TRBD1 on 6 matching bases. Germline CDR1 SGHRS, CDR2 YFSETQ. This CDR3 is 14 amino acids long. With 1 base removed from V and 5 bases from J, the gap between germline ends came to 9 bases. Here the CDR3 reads CASSLWGQNEKLFF. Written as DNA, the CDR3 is TGCGCCAGCAGCTTGTGGGGGCAGAATGAAAAACTGTTTTTT.

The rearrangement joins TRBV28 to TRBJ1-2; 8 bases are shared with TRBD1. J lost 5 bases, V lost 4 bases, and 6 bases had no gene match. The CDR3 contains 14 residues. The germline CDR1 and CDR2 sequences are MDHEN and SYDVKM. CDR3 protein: CASSSKTGEYGYTF. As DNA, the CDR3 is TGTGCCAGCAGTTCTAAGACAGGGGAATATGGCTACACCTTC.

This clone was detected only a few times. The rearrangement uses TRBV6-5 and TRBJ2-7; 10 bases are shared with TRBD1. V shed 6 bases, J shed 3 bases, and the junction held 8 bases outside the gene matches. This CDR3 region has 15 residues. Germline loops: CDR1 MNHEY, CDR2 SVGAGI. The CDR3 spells CASRYRDRGHYEQYF. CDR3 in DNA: TGTGCCAGCAGATACCGGGACAGGGGCCACTACGAGCAGTACTTC.

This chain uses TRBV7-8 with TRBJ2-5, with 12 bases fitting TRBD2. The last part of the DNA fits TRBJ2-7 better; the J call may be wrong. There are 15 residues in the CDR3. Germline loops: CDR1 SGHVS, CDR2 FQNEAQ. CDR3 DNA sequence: TGTGCCAGCAGCCGTCTAGCGGGAGGGCCTTACGAGCAGTACTTC. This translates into CASSRLAGGPYEQYF.

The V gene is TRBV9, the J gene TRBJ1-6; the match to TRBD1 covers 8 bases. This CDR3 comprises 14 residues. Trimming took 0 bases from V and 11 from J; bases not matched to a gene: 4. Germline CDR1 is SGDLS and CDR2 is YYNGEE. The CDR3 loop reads CASSVVDRETPLHF. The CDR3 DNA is TGTGCCAGCAGCGTAGTGGACAGGGAAACACCCCTCCACTTT.

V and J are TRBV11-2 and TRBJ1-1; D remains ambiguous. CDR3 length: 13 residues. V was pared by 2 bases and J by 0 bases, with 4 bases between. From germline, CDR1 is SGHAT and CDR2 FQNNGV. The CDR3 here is CASSLPLNTEAFF. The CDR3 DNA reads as TGTGCCAGCAGCTTACCCTTGAACACTGAAGCTTTCTTT.

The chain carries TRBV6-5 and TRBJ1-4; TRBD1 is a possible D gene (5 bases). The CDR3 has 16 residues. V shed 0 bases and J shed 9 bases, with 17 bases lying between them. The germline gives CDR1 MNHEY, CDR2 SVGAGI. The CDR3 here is CASSYSGLMGRKKLFF. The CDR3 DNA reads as TGTGCCAGCAGTTACTCGGGACTTATGGGACGGAAAAAACTGTTTTTT.

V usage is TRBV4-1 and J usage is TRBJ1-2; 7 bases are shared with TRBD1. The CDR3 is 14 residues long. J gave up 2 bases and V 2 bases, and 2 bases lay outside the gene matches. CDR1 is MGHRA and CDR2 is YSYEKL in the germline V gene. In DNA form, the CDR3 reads TGCGCCAGCAGCCAATTGACAGGGAACTATGGCTACACCTTC. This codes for CASSQLTGNYGYTF.

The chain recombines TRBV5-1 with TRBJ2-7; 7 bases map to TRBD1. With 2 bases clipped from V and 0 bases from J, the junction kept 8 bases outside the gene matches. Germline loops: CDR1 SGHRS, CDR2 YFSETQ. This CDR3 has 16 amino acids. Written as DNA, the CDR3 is TGCGCCAGCAGCTTAACCGGACAGGCATACTCCTACGAGCAGTACTTC. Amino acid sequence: CASSLTGQAYSYEQYF.

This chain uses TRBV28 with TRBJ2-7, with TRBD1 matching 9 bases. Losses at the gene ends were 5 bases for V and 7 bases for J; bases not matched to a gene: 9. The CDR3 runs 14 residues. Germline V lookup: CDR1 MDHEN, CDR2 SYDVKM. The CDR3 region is CASSGAGTGREQYF. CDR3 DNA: TGTGCCAGCAGTGGGGCCGGGACAGGGCGTGAGCAGTACTTC.

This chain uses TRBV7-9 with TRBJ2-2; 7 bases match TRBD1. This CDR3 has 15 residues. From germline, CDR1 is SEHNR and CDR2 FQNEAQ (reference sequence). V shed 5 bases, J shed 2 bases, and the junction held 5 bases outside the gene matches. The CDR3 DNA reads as TGTGCCAGCAGCCAGTGGACAGGCAACACCGGGGAGCTGTTTTTT. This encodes CASSQWTGNTGELFF.

The CDR3 nucleotides read TGTGCCTGGAGTGTCACAGGGGGCTCTGGAAACACCATATATTTT. Translated, it gives CAWSVTGGSGNTIYF. V usage is TRBV30 and J usage is TRBJ1-3; 8 nucleotides match TRBD1. V lost 0 bases and J lost 0; bases outside the gene matches: 1. Germline V gene sequence: CDR1 GTSNPN, CDR2 SVGIG (reference sequence). This CDR3 spans 15 amino acids. The full variable domain, with the rest looked up from reference TRBV30 and TRBJ1-3, is SQTIHQWPATLVQPVGSPLSLECTVEGTSNPNLYWYRQAAGRGLQLLFYSVGIGQISSEVPQNLSASRPQDRQFILSSKKLLLSDSGFYLCAWSVTGGSGNTIYFGEGSWLTVV.

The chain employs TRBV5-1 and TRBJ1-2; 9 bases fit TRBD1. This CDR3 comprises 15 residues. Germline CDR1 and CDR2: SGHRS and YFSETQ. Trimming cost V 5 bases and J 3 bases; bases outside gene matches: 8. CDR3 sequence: CASSNYRGRDYGYTF. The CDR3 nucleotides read TGCGCCAGCAGTAACTACAGGGGGCGCGACTATGGCTACACCTTC.

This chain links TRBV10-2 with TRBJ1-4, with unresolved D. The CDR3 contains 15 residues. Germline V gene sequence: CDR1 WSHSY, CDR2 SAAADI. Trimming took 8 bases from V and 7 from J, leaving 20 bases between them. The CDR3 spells CASLAGFTAFEKLFF. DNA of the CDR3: TGCGCCAGCCTTGCGGGATTTACGGCGTTTGAAAAACTGTTTTTT.

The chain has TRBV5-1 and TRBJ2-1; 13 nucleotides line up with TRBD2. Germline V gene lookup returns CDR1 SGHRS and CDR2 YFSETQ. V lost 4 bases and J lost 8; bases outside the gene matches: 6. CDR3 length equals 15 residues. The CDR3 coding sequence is TGCGCCAGCAGCATATGGACTAGCGGGAGCGATGAGCAGTTCTTC. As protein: CASSIWTSGSDEQFF.

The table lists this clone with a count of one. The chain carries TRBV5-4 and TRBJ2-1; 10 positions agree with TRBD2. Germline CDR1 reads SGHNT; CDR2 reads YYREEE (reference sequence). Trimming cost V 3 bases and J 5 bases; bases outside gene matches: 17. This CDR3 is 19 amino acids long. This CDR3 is CASSSPGLSSGRSHNEQFF. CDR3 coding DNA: TGTGCCAGCAGCTCCCCGGGACTGAGTAGCGGGAGGAGCCACAATGAGCAGTTCTTC.

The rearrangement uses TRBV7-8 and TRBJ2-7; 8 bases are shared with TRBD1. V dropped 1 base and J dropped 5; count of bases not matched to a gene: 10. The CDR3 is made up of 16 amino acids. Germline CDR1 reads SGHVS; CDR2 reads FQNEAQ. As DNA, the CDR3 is TGTGCCAGCAGCTTAGTGAGTTGGCAGGGGGCCCACGAGCAGTACTTC. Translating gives CASSLVSWQGAHEQYF.

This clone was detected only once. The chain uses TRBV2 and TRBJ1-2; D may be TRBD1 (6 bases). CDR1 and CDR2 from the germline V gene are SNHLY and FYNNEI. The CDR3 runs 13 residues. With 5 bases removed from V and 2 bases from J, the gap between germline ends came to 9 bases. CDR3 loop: CASSFDRNYGYTF. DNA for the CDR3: TGTGCCAGCAGTTTCGACAGGAACTATGGCTACACCTTC. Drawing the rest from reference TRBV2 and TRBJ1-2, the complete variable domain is EPEVTQTPSHQVTQMGQEVILRCVPISNHLYFYWYRQILGQKVEFLVSFYNNEISEKSEIFDDQFSVERPDGSNFTLKIRSTKLEDSAMYFCASSFDRNYGYTFGSGTRLTVV.